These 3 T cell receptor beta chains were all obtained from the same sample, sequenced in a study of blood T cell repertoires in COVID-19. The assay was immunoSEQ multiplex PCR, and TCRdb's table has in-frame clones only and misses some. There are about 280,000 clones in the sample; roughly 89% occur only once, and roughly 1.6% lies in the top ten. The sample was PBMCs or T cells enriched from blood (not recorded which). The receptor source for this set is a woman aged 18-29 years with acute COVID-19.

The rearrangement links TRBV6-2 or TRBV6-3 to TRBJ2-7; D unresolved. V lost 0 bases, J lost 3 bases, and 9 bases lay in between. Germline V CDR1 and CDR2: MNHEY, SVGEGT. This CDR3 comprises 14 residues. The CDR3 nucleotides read TGTGCCAGCAGTTACTCAGCTGCGTACTACGAGCAGTACTTC. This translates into CASSYSAAYYEQYF.

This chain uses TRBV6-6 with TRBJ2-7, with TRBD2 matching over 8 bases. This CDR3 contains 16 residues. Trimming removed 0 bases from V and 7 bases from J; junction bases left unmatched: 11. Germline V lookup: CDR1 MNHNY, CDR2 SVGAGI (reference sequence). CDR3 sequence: CASSYSRSGGSGEQYF. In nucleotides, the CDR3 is TGTGCCAGCAGTTACTCGAGGTCGGGAGGGTCGGGGGAGCAGTACTTC.

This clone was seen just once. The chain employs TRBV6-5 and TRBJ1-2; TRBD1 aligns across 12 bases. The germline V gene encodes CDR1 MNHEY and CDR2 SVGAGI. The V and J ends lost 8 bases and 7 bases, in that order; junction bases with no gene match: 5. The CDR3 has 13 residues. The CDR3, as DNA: TGTGCCAGCGGGGACAGGGGGCATGTTGGCTACACCTTC. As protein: CASGDRGHVGYTF.